This is a list of T cell receptor beta chains from one sample in a study of blood T cell repertoires in COVID-19. The table came from immunoSEQ multiplex PCR; TCRdb's copy has only in-frame clones and leaves some out. The sample carries some 240,000 clones, 70% to 85% recorded once. The sequenced sample was peripheral blood. The source is a woman aged 35 to 49 who had recovered from COVID-19. Each CDR3 is given with its conserved first and last residue. A D gene is named only where the DNA matches it firmly. Clone size appears in some rows only: once, few, many, or a class for an expanded clone.

abundance	j_gene	v_gene	len	d_gene	CDR3nt	CDR3aa
.	TRBJ2-7	TRBV11-2	15	TRBD1	TGTGCCAGCAGCTCTATCCGGGACAGCTCCTACGAGCAGTACTTC	CASSSIRDSSYEQYF
.	TRBJ1-2	TRBV2	14	.	TGTGCCAGCAGACCTCCGGGGGGTATCTATGGCTACACCTTC	CASRPPGGIYGYTF
.	TRBJ1-1	TRBV12-3/TRBV12-4	13	.	TGTGCCAGCAGTCAAACAGGGCCCACTGAAGCTTTCTTT	CASSQTGPTEAFF
.	TRBJ2-1	TRBV11-3	15	TRBD2	TGTGCCAGCAGCTTAGGGCGGGGGGGCTACAATGAGCAGTTCTTC	CASSLGRGGYNEQFF
.	TRBJ2-7	TRBV5-6	14	TRBD1	TGTGCCAGCAGCTTTGGGACAGGCATCCCCGAGCAGTACTTC	CASSFGTGIPEQYF
.	TRBJ1-3	TRBV9	15	.	TGTGCCAGCAGCAGAGACGGGGTGACTGGAAACACCATATATTTT	CASSRDGVTGNTIYF
.	TRBJ2-5	TRBV2	14	.	TGTGCCAGCAGTGAAACCCGAACACAAGAGACCCAGTACTTC	CASSETRTQETQYF
.	TRBJ2-3	TRBV15	15	.	TGTGCCACCAGCAGAGATGTCCGGGAAACAGATACGCAGTATTTT	CATSRDVRETDTQYF
many	TRBJ2-1	TRBV11-2	16	TRBD1	TGTGCCAGCAGCCCCTGGACAGGGGCCGAGGGCAATGAGCAGTTCTTC	CASSPWTGAEGNEQFF
once	TRBJ2-5	TRBV7-9	19	TRBD2	TGTGCCAGCAGCCCGAGCCCTCTAGCGGGCCCTTTGAGGCAAGAGACCCAGTACTTC	CASSPSPLAGPLRQETQYF
.	TRBJ1-1	TRBV5-1	14	TRBD1	TGCGCCAGCAGCTGGGACAGGCTGAACACTGAAGCTTTCTTT	CASSWDRLNTEAFF
.	TRBJ1-6	TRBV18	16	.	TGTGCCAGCTCACGCGGGCACCGGGATGGCGGGTCACCCCTCCACTTT	CASSRGHRDGGSPLHF
.	TRBJ1-5	TRBV6-1	16	TRBD1	TGTGCCAGCAGTGATCAAGACAGGGGAAACGATCAGCCCCAGCATTTT	CASSDQDRGNDQPQHF
.	TRBJ1-5	TRBV29-1	14	TRBD1	TGCAGCGTACAAACAGGGGGCCGCAATCAGCCCCAGCATTTT	CSVQTGGRNQPQHF
.	TRBJ2-2	TRBV7-6	17	.	TGTGCCAGCAGCGCAAGGTTGGGGAGACGAGGCACCGGGGAGCTGTTTTTT	CASSARLGRRGTGELFF
.	TRBJ1-3	TRBV19	15	.	TGTGCCAGTTCAGCGGGCCCCACTTCGGGAAACACCATATATTTT	CASSAGPTSGNTIYF
.	TRBJ2-3	TRBV11-2	15	TRBD1	TGTGCCAGCAGCGCAAGGGACAGGAGCACAGATACGCAGTATTTT	CASSARDRSTDTQYF
once	TRBJ2-7	TRBV29-1	15	.	TGCAGCGTTGGGTATTACGGACAAATCTCCTACGAGCAGTACTTC	CSVGYYGQISYEQYF
.	TRBJ2-3	TRBV7-2	14	.	TGTGCCAGCAGCCGTCGGCCGGGGACAGATACGCAGTATTTT	CASSRRPGTDTQYF
few	TRBJ1-2	TRBV28	15	TRBD1	TGTGCCAGCAGTTTAGGTACAGGGGGCGCTTCTGGCTACACCTTC	CASSLGTGGASGYTF
.	TRBJ2-2	TRBV6-6	15	.	TGTGCCAGCAGCTCCTATGGGGTAGGGGTCGGGGAGCTGTTTTTT	CASSSYGVGVGELFF
.	TRBJ1-1	TRBV5-1	15	.	TGCGCCAGCAGCTTGGCCCAGGCCTCGAACACTGAAGCTTTCTTT	CASSLAQASNTEAFF
.	TRBJ1-1	TRBV2	13	.	TGTGCCAGCAGTCGGGAGGGAAACACTGAAGCTTTCTTT	CASSREGNTEAFF
.	TRBJ2-5	TRBV6-6	14	TRBD2	TGTGCCAGCATTACCTCTGGGGGGGGAGAGACCCAGTACTTC	CASITSGGGETQYF
.	TRBJ2-1	TRBV7-2	15	.	TGTGCCAGCAGCTTAGCGGGGAGCTCCTACAATGAGCAGTTCTTC	CASSLAGSSYNEQFF
few	TRBJ1-5	TRBV30	13	.	TGTGCCTGGAGTGTTGGGCCCAATCAGCCCCAGCATTTT	CAWSVGPNQPQHF
.	TRBJ2-7	TRBV11-2	17	.	TGTGCCAGCAGCTTAGGAGTCTGGGGGCATAGCTCCTACGAGCAGTACTTC	CASSLGVWGHSSYEQYF
.	TRBJ2-4	TRBV19	14	.	TGTGCCAGTAGTATAGATGGACAGAGAAACATTCAGTACTTC	CASSIDGQRNIQYF
.	TRBJ1-5	TRBV18	14	TRBD1	TGTGCCAGCTCACCGGGACAGGAGAATCAGCCCCAGCATTTT	CASSPGQENQPQHF
.	TRBJ2-5	TRBV19	14	.	TGTGCCAGTAGTGCCGGACAGCTTCAAGAGACCCAGTACTTC	CASSAGQLQETQYF
.	TRBJ2-1	TRBV2	15	.	TGTGCCAGCAGCTCGGAGCAGGTCGGGGTGAATGAGCAGTTCTTC	CASSSEQVGVNEQFF
.	TRBJ2-7	TRBV6-5	14	TRBD1	TGTGCCAGCAGTAGGACAGGGGATTTCGGCGAGCAGTACTTC	CASSRTGDFGEQYF
.	TRBJ1-5	TRBV5-8	13	TRBD1	TGTGCCAGCAGCTTGGGGACAGGGGGCTCCCAGCATTTT	CASSLGTGGSQHF
.	TRBJ2-6	TRBV27	15	.	TGTGCCAGCAGGGGACACACCTCTGGGGCCAACGTCCTGACTTTC	CASRGHTSGANVLTF
.	TRBJ2-3	TRBV6-1	14	.	TGTGCCAGCAGTGAGGACACCGTCACAGATACGCAGTATTTT	CASSEDTVTDTQYF
.	TRBJ2-1	TRBV5-6	13	TRBD1	TGTGCCAGCAGCCCGGGACAGGACAATGAGCAGTTCTTC	CASSPGQDNEQFF
once	TRBJ1-4	TRBV24-1	13	TRBD1	TGCGCCGGAAATAACAGGGGTTGTGAAAAACTGTTTTTT	CAGNNRGCEKLFF
.	TRBJ2-3	TRBV3-1/TRBV3-2	17	TRBD2	TGTGCCAGCAGCCAAAGGGGACTAGCGGGGGGATCCGATACGCAGTATTTT	CASSQRGLAGGSDTQYF
once	TRBJ1-6	TRBV2	14	TRBD1	TGTGCCAGCAGTGATGGGACAGGGCGATCACCCCTCCACTTT	CASSDGTGRSPLHF
.	TRBJ2-3	TRBV6-6	14	.	TGTGCCAGCAGTTACCGGGACTTCACAGATACGCAGTATTTT	CASSYRDFTDTQYF
.	TRBJ1-3	TRBV7-2	14	TRBD1	TGTGCCAGCAGCCCTACAGGGGTGGGAAACACCATATATTTT	CASSPTGVGNTIYF
few	TRBJ1-5	TRBV21-1	23	.	TGTGCCAGCAGCAAAGCGCTATGGTTTTTTGAGACCCGGTCAGACAGGGGCAATCAGCCCCAGCATTTT	CASSKALWFFETRSDRGNQPQHF
.	TRBJ1-2	TRBV5-1	15	TRBD1	TGCGCCAGCAGCTTGGAAACCGGGACAGGGAGCGGCTACACCTTC	CASSLETGTGSGYTF
.	TRBJ1-1	TRBV29-1	13	TRBD1	TGCAGCGTGGGGGACAGTACAAACACTGAAGCTTTCTTT	CSVGDSTNTEAFF
.	TRBJ1-6	TRBV3-1/TRBV3-2	14	.	TGTGCCGCACTTAACAGGACCCCTAATTCACCCCTCCACTTT	CAALNRTPNSPLHF
.	TRBJ1-1	TRBV11-3	19	TRBD1	TGTGCCAGCAGCCCGGAGTCCCCGACAGGGTGGGTGATGTACACTGAAGCTTTCTTT	CASSPESPTGWVMYTEAFF
.	TRBJ1-1	TRBV6-5	12	.	TGTGCCAGCAGTTCCGCTAAAACTGAAGCTTTCTTT	CASSSAKTEAFF
.	TRBJ1-6	TRBV10-2	15	TRBD1	TGCGCCAGCAGTAAACAGGGGGAAGGGGATTCACCCCTCCACTTT	CASSKQGEGDSPLHF